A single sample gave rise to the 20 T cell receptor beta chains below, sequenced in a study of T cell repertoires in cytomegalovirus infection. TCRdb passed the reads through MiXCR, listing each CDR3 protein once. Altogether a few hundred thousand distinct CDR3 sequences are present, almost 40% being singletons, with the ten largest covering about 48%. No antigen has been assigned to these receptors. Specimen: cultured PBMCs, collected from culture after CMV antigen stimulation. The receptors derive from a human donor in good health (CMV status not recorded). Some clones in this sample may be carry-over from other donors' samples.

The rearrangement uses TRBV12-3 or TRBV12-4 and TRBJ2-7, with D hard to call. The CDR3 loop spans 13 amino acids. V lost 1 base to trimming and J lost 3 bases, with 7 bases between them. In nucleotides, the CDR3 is TGTGCCAGCAGTTTAGATGCGAACTACGAGCAGTACTTC. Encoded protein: CASSLDANYEQYF.

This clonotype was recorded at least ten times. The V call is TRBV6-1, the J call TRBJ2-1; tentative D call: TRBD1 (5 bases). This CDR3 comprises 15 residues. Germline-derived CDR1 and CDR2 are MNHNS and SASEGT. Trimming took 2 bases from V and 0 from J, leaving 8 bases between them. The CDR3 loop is CASSEWGSSYNEQFF. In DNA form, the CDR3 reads TGTGCCAGCAGTGAATGGGGCAGCTCCTACAATGAGCAGTTCTTC.

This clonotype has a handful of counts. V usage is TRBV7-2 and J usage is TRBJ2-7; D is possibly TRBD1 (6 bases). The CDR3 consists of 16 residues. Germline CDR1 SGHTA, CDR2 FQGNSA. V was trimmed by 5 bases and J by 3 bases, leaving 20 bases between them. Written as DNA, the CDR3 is TGTGCCAGCAGCCGGGCCCTGGGGGCACCGATCTACGAGCAGTACTTC. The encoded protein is CASSRALGAPIYEQYF. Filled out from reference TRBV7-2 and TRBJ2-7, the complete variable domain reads GAGVSQSPSNKVTEKGKDVELRCDPISGHTALYWYRQSLGQGLEFLIYFQGNSAPDKSGLPSDRFSAERTGGSVSTLTIQRTQQEDSAVYLCASSRALGAPIYEQYFGPGTRLTVT.

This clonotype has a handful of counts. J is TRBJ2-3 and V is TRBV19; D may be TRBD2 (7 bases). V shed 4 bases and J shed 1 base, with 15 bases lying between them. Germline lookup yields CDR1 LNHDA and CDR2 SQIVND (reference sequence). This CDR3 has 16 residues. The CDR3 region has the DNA TGTGCCAGTAGTACCCGGGGGGCAGGGCGCACAGATACGCAGTATTTT. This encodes CASSTRGAGRTDTQYF.

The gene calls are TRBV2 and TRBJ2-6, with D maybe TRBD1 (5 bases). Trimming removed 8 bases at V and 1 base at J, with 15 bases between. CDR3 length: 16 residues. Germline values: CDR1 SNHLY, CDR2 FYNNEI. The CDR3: CASEAGYISGANVLTF. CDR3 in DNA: TGTGCCAGCGAAGCAGGGTATATTTCTGGGGCCAACGTCCTGACTTTC.

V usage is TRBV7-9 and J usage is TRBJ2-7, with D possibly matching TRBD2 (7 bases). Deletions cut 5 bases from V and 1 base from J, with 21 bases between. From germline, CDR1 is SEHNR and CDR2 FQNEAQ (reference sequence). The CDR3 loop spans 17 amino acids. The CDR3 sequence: CASSPQSGGRQSYEQYF. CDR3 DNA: TGTGCCAGCAGCCCTCAATCGGGGGGCCGCCAGTCCTACGAGCAGTACTTC. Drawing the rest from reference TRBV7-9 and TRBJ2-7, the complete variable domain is DTGVSQNPRHKITKRGQNVTFRCDPISEHNRLYWYRQTLGQGPEFLTYFQNEAQLEKSRLLSDRFSAERPKGSFSTLEIQRTEQGDSAMYLCASSPQSGGRQSYEQYFGPGTRLTVT.

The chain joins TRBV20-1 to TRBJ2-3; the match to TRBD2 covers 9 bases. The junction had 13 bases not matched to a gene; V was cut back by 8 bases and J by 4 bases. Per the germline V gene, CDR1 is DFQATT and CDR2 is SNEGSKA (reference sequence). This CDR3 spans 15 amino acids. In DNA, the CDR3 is TGCAGTCTAATACCGGGACTAGCTCATCCAGATACGCAGTATTTT. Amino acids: CSLIPGLAHPDTQYF.

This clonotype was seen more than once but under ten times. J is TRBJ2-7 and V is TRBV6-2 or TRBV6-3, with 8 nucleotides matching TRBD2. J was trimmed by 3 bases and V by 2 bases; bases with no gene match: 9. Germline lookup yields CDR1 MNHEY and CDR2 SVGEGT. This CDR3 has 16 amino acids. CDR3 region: CASSYRNPGLVYEQYF. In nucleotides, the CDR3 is TGTGCCAGCAGTTACCGTAATCCGGGACTAGTCTACGAGCAGTACTTC.

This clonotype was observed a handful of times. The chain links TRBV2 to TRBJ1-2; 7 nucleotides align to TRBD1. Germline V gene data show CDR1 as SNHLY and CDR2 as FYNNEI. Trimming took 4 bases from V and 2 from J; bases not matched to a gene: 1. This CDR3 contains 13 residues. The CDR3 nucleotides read TGTGCCAGCAGTGGGGACAGCAACTATGGCTACACCTTC. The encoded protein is CASSGDSNYGYTF.

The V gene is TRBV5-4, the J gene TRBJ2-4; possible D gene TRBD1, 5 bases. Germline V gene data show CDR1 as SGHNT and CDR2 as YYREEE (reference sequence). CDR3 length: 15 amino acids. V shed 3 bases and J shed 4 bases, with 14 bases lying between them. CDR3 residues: CASSSLGDPKNIQYF. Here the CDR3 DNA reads TGTGCCAGCAGCTCATTAGGGGATCCGAAAAACATTCAGTACTTC.

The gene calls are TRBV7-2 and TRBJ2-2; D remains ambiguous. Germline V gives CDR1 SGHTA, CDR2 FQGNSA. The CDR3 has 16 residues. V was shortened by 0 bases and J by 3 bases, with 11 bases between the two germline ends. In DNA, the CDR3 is TGTGCCAGCAGCTTAGCGGAACGGCTTGACACCGGGGAGCTGTTTTTT. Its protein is CASSLAERLDTGELFF.

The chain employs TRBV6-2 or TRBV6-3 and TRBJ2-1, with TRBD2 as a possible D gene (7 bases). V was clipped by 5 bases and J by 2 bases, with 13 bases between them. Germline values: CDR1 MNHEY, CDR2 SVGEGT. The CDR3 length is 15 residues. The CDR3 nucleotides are TGTGCCAGCAGTCGCCGGGGGGACACCTACAATGAGCAGTTCTTC. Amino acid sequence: CASSRRGDTYNEQFF.

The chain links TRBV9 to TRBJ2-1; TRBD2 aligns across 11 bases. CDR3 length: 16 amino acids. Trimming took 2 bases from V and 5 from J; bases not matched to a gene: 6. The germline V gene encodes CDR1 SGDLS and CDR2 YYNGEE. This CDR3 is CASSVVLAGANNEQFF. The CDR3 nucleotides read TGTGCCAGCAGCGTCGTACTAGCGGGAGCCAACAATGAGCAGTTCTTC.

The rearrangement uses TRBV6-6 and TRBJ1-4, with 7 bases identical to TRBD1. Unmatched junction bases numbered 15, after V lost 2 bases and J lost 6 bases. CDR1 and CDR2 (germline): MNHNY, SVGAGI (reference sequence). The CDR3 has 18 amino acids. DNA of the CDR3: TGTGCCAGCAGTTACCCGCCTTACGGTCAGGGGGGCGATGAAAAACTGTTTTTT. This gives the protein CASSYPPYGQGGDEKLFF.

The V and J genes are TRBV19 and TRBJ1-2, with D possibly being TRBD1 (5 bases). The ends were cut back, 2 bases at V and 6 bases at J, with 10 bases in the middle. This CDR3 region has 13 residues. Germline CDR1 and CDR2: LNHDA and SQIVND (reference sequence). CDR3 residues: CASSIRSGDGYTF. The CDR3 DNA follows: TGTGCCAGTAGTATACGCTCGGGGGATGGCTACACCTTC.

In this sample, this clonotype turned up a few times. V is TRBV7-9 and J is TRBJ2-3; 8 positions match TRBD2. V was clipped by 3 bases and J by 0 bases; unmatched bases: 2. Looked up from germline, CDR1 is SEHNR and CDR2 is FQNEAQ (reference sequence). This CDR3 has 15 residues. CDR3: CASSFSGMSTDTQYF. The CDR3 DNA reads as TGTGCCAGCAGCTTTAGCGGGATGAGCACAGATACGCAGTATTTT.

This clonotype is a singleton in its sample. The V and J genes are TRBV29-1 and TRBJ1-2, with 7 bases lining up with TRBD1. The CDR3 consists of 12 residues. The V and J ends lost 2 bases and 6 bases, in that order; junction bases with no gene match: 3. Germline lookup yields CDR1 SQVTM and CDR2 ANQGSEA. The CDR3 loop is CSVERTGDGYTF. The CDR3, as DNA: TGCAGCGTTGAAAGGACAGGAGATGGCTACACCTTC.

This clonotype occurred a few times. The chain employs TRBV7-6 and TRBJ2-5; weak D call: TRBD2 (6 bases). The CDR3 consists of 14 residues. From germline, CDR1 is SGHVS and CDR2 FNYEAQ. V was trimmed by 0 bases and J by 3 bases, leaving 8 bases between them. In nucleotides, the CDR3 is TGTGCCAGCAGCTTAGCGAGGACTAAAGAGACCCAGTACTTC. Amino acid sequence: CASSLARTKETQYF.

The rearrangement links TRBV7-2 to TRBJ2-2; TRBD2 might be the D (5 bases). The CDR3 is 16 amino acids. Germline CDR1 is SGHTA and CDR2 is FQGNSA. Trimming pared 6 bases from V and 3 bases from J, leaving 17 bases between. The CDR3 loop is CASSSKLGAYTGELFF. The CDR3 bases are TGTGCCAGCAGTTCTAAATTGGGAGCCTACACCGGGGAGCTGTTTTTT.

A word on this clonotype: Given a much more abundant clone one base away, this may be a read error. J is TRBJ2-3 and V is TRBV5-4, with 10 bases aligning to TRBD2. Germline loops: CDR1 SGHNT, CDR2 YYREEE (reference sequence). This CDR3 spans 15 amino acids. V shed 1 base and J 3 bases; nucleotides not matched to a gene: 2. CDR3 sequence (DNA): TGTGCCAGCAGCTTGACTAGCGGGAAAACAGATACGCAGTATTTT. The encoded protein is CASSLTSGKTDTQYF.